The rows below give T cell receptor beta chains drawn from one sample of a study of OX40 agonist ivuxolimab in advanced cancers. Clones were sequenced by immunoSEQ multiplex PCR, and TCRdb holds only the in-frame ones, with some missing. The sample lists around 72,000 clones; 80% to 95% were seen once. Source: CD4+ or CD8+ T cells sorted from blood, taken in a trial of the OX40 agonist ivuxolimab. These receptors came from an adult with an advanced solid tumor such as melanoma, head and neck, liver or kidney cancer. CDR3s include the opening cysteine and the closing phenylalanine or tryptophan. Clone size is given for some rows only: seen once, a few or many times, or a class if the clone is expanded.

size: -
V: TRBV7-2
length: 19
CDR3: CASSSRLAATGAGANVLTF

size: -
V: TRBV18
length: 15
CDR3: CASSSLMAGDDEQYF

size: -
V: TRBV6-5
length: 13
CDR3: CASSPGWNQPQHF

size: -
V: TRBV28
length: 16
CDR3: CASSSFSTAVGTEAFF

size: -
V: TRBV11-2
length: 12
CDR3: CASSLGDAGYTF

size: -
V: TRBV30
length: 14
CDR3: CAWSQVPSTDTQYF

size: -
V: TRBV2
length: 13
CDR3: CASTGTGDTEAFF

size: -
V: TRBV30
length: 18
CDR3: CAWSGGASGGPRPGVQFF

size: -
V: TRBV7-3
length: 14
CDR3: CASSLSTGSYEQYF

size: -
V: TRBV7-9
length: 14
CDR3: CASSFSTSNSPLHF

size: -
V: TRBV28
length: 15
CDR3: CASSLGGGSNQPQHF

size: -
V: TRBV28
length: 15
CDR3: CASQPGTSWAYEQYF

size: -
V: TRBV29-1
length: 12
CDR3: CSVEAGNHEQYF

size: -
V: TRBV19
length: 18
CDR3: CASSSSGTGQIGGYGYTF

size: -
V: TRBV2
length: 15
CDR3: CASSAATGVNQPQHF

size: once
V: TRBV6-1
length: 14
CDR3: CASREYKGPYEQYF

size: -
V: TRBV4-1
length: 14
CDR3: CASSRDTRQETQYF

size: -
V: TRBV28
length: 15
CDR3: CASSQAGGVNSPLHF

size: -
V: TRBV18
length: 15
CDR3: CASSPNGARREKLFF

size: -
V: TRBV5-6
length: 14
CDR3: CASSRDRVNSPLHF

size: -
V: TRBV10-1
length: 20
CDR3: CASSEAGVTSGIGSTDTQYF

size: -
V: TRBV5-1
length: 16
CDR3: CASSRGDRGFTDTQYF

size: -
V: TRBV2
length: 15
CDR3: CASSPDREGGEKLFF

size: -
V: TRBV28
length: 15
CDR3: CASIGGWGGPYEQYF

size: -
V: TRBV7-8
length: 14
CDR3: CASSPGRPPYGYTF

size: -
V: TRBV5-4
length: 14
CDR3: CASSADPGSYEQYF

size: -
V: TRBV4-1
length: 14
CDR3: CASSQNRGGETQYF

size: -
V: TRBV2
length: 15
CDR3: CASSLGGGRRDEQFF

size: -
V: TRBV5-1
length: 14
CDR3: CASSPGTGAETQYF

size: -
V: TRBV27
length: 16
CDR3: CASSPSGQPTGNTIYF

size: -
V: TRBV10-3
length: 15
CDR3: CATRKQGADNYGYTF

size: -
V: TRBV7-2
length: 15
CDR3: CASSLGGPTAGGYTF

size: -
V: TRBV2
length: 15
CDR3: CASSGQGARNTEAFF

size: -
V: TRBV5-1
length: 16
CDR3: CASSPLGLAGTDTQYF

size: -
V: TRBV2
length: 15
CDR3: CASSETGNTYNGQFF

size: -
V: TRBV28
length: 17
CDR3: CASNSRRSDLAKNIQYF

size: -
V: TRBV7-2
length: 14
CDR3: CASSSLGGDDIQYF

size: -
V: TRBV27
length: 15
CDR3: CASSLLLAGVGEQYF

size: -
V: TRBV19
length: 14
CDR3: CASSSYRVGQPQHF

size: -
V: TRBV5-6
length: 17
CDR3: CASSPRDRGGSLDEQYF

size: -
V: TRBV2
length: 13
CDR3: CASWGQDHNEQFF

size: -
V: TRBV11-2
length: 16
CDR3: CASSLRVGGGTNEQYF

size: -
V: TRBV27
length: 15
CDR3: CASSLWGAPYNEQFF

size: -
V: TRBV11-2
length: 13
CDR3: CASTNVGNTEAFF

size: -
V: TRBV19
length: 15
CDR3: CASSIRSRSSYEQYF

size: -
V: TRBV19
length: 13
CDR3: CASSAGSNNEQFF